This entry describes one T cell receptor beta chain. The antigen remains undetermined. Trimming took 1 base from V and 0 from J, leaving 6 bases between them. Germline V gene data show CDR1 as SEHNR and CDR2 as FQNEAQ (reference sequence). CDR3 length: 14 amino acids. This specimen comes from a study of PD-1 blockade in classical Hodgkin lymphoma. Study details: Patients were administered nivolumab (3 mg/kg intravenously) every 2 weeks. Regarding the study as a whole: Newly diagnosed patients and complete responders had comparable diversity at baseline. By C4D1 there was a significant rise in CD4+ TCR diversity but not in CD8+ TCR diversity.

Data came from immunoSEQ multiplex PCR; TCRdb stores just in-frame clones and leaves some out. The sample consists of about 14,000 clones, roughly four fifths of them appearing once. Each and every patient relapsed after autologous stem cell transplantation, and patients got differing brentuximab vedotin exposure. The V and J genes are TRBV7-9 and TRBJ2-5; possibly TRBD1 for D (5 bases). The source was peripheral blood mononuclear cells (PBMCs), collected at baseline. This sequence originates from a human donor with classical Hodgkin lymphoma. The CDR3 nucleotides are TGTGCCAGCAGCTTAGGGACAAACCAAGAGACCCAGTACTTC. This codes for CASSLGTNQETQYF.